This T cell receptor (beta chain) was documented in a study of shared T cell receptors in the human thymus. TCRdb keeps only in-frame clones here, not all; method: immunoSEQ multiplex PCR. The sample contains hundreds of thousands of clones, about 87% of which appear only once. Details on this clone: A junction boundary mismatches the germline segment, possibly from a read error. This same CDR3 is encoded by further DNA sequences in the sample.

Germline V gene lookup returns CDR1 PRHDT and CDR2 FYEKMQ (reference sequence). CDR3 length: 12 residues. The sample was also linked to a second study, of human thymus T cells. From that second work: Thymic resections from corrective heart surgery supplied the tissue. Biased V and J segment usage appeared in thymus and peripheral blood. In unrelated individuals, thymic repertoires overlapped highly, according to related research.

Sequences were obtained from thymocytes. The chain recombines TRBV13 with TRBJ1-2; D not certain. This TCR was recovered from a boy under two years old with a congenital heart defect. CDR3 sequence: CASSLAAGGYTF. CDR3 DNA: TGTGCCAGCAGTTTAGCCGCAGGTGGCTACACCTTC.